Each of the 25 T cell receptor beta chains below was sequenced from the same sample in a study of blood T cell repertoires in COVID-19. Data came from immunoSEQ multiplex PCR; TCRdb stores just in-frame clones and leaves some out. The sample includes about 130,000 clones, roughly 90% of them seen just once. The sequenced sample consisted of peripheral blood. The receptor set was obtained from a man in his fifties or sixties with COVID-19, enrolled during active disease.

This rearrangement joins TRBV3-1 (or the pseudogene TRBV3-2) to TRBJ1-1; D is unclear. From germline, CDR1 is LGHDT and CDR2 YNNKEL (reference sequence). Trimming removed 1 base at V and 1 base at J, with 7 bases between. The CDR3 has 14 residues. CDR3 sequence reads: CASSQAGENTEAFF. For the CDR3, the DNA is TGTGCCAGCAGCCAAGCCGGGGAGAACACTGAAGCTTTCTTT.

This clone was seen a handful of times. The chain links TRBV11-2 to TRBJ2-5, with 8 bases that match TRBD1. CDR3 length equals 14 residues. The V and J ends lost 6 bases and 2 bases, in that order; junction bases with no gene match: 5. Germline V gives CDR1 SGHAT, CDR2 FQNNGV. The CDR3, as DNA: TGTGCCAGCAGGAAGGGGACAGGACAAGAGACCCAGTACTTC. It is translated as CASRKGTGQETQYF.

This clone came up once. The rearrangement joins TRBV4-3 to TRBJ2-7; D may be TRBD2 (6 bases). The CDR3 consists of 18 residues. Germline CDR1 LGHNA, CDR2 YSLEER. Trimming took 0 bases from V and 1 from J, leaving 19 bases between them. The CDR3 protein is CASSQEVGGPGRSYEQYF. DNA of the CDR3: TGCGCCAGCAGCCAAGAGGTAGGAGGGCCAGGGAGGTCCTACGAGCAGTACTTC.

The chain is built from TRBV28 and TRBJ1-2, with 7 bases lining up with TRBD1. The CDR3 sequence is 13 residues long. From germline, CDR1 is MDHEN and CDR2 SYDVKM. J lost 4 bases, V lost 8 bases, and 7 bases had no gene match. DNA of the CDR3: TGTGCCAGCGGTACCGGGACAGTCTATGGCTACACCTTC. Protein sequence: CASGTGTVYGYTF.

This chain uses TRBV11-3 with TRBJ2-3; perhaps TRBD2 as D (6 bases). The germline gives CDR1 SGHNT, CDR2 YENEEA. The V end was cut by 0 bases, the J end by 0 bases, with 13 bases between. The CDR3 has 17 residues. Written as DNA, the CDR3 is TGTGCCAGCAGCTTAGAGTCCCGGGGGATAAGCACAGATACGCAGTATTTT. Translation gives CASSLESRGISTDTQYF.

The CDR3 reads CASSRLAEGTDTQYF. The CDR3 DNA sequence: TGTGCCAGTAGTCGACTAGCGGAAGGCACAGATACGCAGTATTTT. The gene calls are TRBV9 and TRBJ2-3, with 9 nucleotides matching TRBD2. The CDR3 loop spans 15 amino acids. The V and J ends lost 8 bases and 1 base, in that order; junction bases with no gene match: 8. CDR1 and CDR2 from the germline V gene are SGDLS and YYNGEE. Filled out from reference TRBV9 and TRBJ2-3, the complete variable domain reads DSGVTQTPKHLITATGQRVTLRCSPRSGDLSVYWYQQSLDQGLQFLIQYYNGEERAKGNILERFSAQQFPDLHSELNLSSLELGDSALYFCASSRLAEGTDTQYFGPGTRLTVL.

The chain recombines TRBV14 with TRBJ1-1; 7 nucleotides agree with TRBD1. V shed 5 bases and J 0 bases; nucleotides not matched to a gene: 12. CDR1 and CDR2 (germline): SGHDN, FVKESK. The CDR3 is 17 amino acids. In nucleotides, the CDR3 is TGTGCCAGCAGCAGGGACAGAATGGGGTACATGAACACTGAAGCTTTCTTT. It encodes CASSRDRMGYMNTEAFF.

This clone has just a few counts. This sequence joins TRBV5-1 and TRBJ2-5, with 8 positions matching TRBD2. This CDR3 spans 15 amino acids. V lost 1 base and J lost 7; bases outside the gene matches: 9. The germline V gene has CDR1 SGHRS and CDR2 YFSETQ. CDR3 bases: TGCGCCAGCAGCTTGCGGCTAGACAGCGGGAGGACCCAGTACTTC. It is translated as CASSLRLDSGRTQYF. Full variable domain (rest looked up from reference TRBV5-1 and TRBJ2-5): KAGVTQTPRYLIKTRGQQVTLSCSPISGHRSVSWYQQTPGQGLQFLFEYFSETQRNKGNFPGRFSGRQFSNSRSEMNVSTLELGDSALYLCASSLRLDSGRTQYFGPGTRLLVL.

The chain combines TRBV2 with TRBJ1-6, with 7 bases identical to TRBD1. CDR3 length: 14 residues. Germline V gives CDR1 SNHLY, CDR2 FYNNEI. With 5 bases clipped from V and 6 bases from J, the junction kept 4 bases outside the gene matches. This CDR3 reads CASSNRQGNSPLHF. CDR3 nucleotide sequence: TGTGCCAGCAGTAACAGACAGGGTAATTCACCCCTCCACTTT.

Regarding this clone: The junction departs from germline at one end; a sequencing error may be responsible. The V call is TRBV20-1, the J call TRBJ2-1, with a weak D call TRBD2 (5 bases). CDR3 length: 10 amino acids. Per the germline V gene, CDR1 is DFQATT and CDR2 is SNEGSKA (reference sequence). CDR3 sequence (DNA): TGCAGTGGAGGGCACAATGGGCAGTTCTTC. This translates into CSGGHNGQFF.

The rearrangement links TRBV10-1 to TRBJ1-1; no firm D call. CDR1 is WNHNN, CDR2 SYGVQD, per germline (reference sequence). V was shortened by 2 bases and J by 1 base, with 5 bases between the two germline ends. The CDR3 contains 13 residues. CDR3 in DNA: TGCGCCAGCAGTGAGGAGGCGAACACTGAAGCTTTCTTT. It translates to CASSEEANTEAFF.

V usage is TRBV2 and J usage is TRBJ1-4, with TRBD1 as a possible D gene (6 bases). Deletions cut 1 base from V and 7 bases from J, with 13 bases between. Germline-derived CDR1 and CDR2 are SNHLY and FYNNEI. The CDR3 runs to 15 residues. The CDR3 DNA reads as TGTGCCAGCAGTGAAGAGAGGGGGACGGGTGAAAAACTGTTTTTT. It specifies CASSEERGTGEKLFF. Complete variable domain (other parts from reference TRBV2 and TRBJ1-4): EPEVTQTPSHQVTQMGQEVILRCVPISNHLYFYWYRQILGQKVEFLVSFYNNEISEKSEIFDDQFSVERPDGSNFTLKIRSTKLEDSAMYFCASSEERGTGEKLFFGSGTQLSVL.

The chain carries TRBV7-3 and TRBJ2-5; 8 bases fit TRBD1. Germline CDR1 SGHTA, CDR2 FQGTGA. The CDR3 is made up of 13 amino acids. After removal of 4 bases from V and 5 bases from J, the junction contained 3 bases not matched to a gene. CDR3 sequence: CASSWDRRETQYF. In nucleotides, the CDR3 is TGTGCCAGCAGCTGGGACAGGAGGGAGACCCAGTACTTC.

This clone was counted between two and nine times. The chain carries TRBV6-4 and TRBJ2-2; 9 positions match TRBD1. Unmatched junction bases numbered 8, after V lost 6 bases and J lost 0 bases. The germline V gene encodes CDR1 MRHNA and CDR2 SNTAGT. This CDR3 spans 17 amino acids. The CDR3: CASSRYGTGSNTGELFF. The DNA of the CDR3 is TGTGCCAGCAGCCGCTACGGGACAGGGTCGAACACCGGGGAGCTGTTTTTT.

V and J are TRBV28 and TRBJ2-7; perhaps TRBD1 as D (5 bases). V lost 6 bases, J lost 3 bases, and 9 bases lay in between. This CDR3 contains 12 residues. CDR1 and CDR2 from the germline V gene are MDHEN and SYDVKM. The CDR3 loop is CASSSGIYEQYF. The CDR3 coding sequence is TGTGCCAGCAGCTCAGGGATCTACGAGCAGTACTTC.

The chain couples TRBV29-1 to TRBJ2-3; 7 nucleotides agree with TRBD2. The ends lost 6 bases at V and 2 bases at J; junction bases unmatched: 5. CDR3 length equals 13 residues. CDR1 and CDR2 from the germline V gene are SQVTM and ANQGSEA. CDR3 sequence (DNA): TGCAGCGTGTCTAGCGGACCCACAGATACGCAGTATTTT. Translated, it gives CSVSSGPTDTQYF.

The CDR3 region is CASSLVRASSYNEQFF. The CDR3 DNA reads as TGTGCCAGCAGCTTGGTGCGGGCGTCCTCCTACAATGAGCAGTTCTTC. The V gene is TRBV5-6, the J gene TRBJ2-1; possible D gene TRBD2, 5 bases. Germline loops: CDR1 SGHDT, CDR2 YYEEEE. This CDR3 has 16 residues. V dropped 0 bases and J dropped 0 bases, with 10 bases sitting between them. The variable domain in full, completed from reference TRBV5-6 and TRBJ2-1, reads DAGVTQSPTHLIKTRGQQVTLRCSPKSGHDTVSWYQQALGQGPQFIFQYYEEEERQRGNFPDRFSGHQFPNYSSELNVNALLLGDSALYLCASSLVRASSYNEQFFGPGTRLTVL.

The V gene is TRBV6-2 or TRBV6-3, the J gene TRBJ2-5, with 12 bases identical to TRBD2. The CDR3 covers 14 residues. V dropped 6 bases and J dropped 3; count of bases not matched to a gene: 2. Germline CDR1 is MNHEY and CDR2 is SVGEGT. For the CDR3, the DNA is TGTGCCAGCAGGCCTAGCGGGGGGGAAGAGACCCAGTACTTC. Its translation: CASRPSGGEETQYF.

The V call is TRBV18, the J call TRBJ2-5; D perhaps matches TRBD1 (5 bases). This CDR3 has 13 residues. Germline CDR1 and CDR2: KGHSH and LQKENI. Trimming removed 3 bases from V and 2 bases from J, with 7 bases in between. In DNA, the CDR3 is TGTGCCAGCTCACCCGACAGTCAAGAGACCCAGTACTTC. It is translated as CASSPDSQETQYF. Full variable domain (rest looked up from reference TRBV18 and TRBJ2-5): NAGVMQNPRHLVRRRGQEARLRCSPMKGHSHVYWYRQLPEEGLKFMVYLQKENIIDESGMPKERFSAEFPKEGPSILRIQQVVRGDSAAYFCASSPDSQETQYFGPGTRLLVL.

The chain employs TRBV5-4 and TRBJ1-1; TRBD1 matches 9 bases. The germline V gene encodes CDR1 SGHNT and CDR2 YYREEE (reference sequence). J was trimmed by 1 base and V by 3 bases; bases with no gene match: 4. This CDR3 spans 15 amino acids. CDR3 sequence reads: CASSYTGQGNTEAFF. CDR3 DNA: TGTGCCAGCAGCTACACGGGACAGGGGAACACTGAAGCTTTCTTT.

The CDR3 loop reads CSVVRDRANYGYTF. CDR3 bases: TGCAGCGTTGTGAGGGACAGGGCTAACTATGGCTACACCTTC. The chain has TRBV29-1 and TRBJ1-2; 9 nucleotides match TRBD1. The germline V gene encodes CDR1 SQVTM and CDR2 ANQGSEA. V lost 4 bases to trimming and J lost 0 bases; unmatched junction nucleotides: 3. The CDR3 totals 14 residues.

J is TRBJ1-2 and V is TRBV7-9, with 7 bases fitting TRBD1. Germline V gene sequence: CDR1 SEHNR, CDR2 FQNEAQ (reference sequence). J gave up 0 bases and V 0 bases, and 4 bases lay outside the gene matches. CDR3 length equals 16 residues. CDR3 protein: CASSLAVGTANYGYTF. The DNA of the CDR3 is TGTGCCAGCAGCTTAGCGGTCGGGACAGCTAACTATGGCTACACCTTC.

V is TRBV15 and J is TRBJ2-1; the match to TRBD2 covers 14 bases. Germline assignment: CDR1 LNHNV and CDR2 YYDKDF (reference sequence). The V and J ends lost 4 bases and 7 bases, in that order; junction bases with no gene match: 6. The CDR3 sequence is 16 residues long. CDR3 coding DNA: TGTGCCACCAGCACAAGACTAGCGGGGGGGCGAAATGAGCAGTTCTTC. It encodes CATSTRLAGGRNEQFF. Full variable domain (rest looked up from reference TRBV15 and TRBJ2-1): DAMVIQNPRYQVTQFGKPVTLSCSQTLNHNVMYWYQQKSSQAPKLLFHYYDKDFNNEADTPDNFQSRRPNTSFCFLDIRSPGLGDTAMYLCATSTRLAGGRNEQFFGPGTRLTVL.

V usage is TRBV3-1 (or the pseudogene TRBV3-2) and J usage is TRBJ1-4, with D possibly TRBD1 on 5 matching bases. CDR3 length: 14 amino acids. Trimming stripped 2 bases from V and 5 bases from J, with 9 bases between. The germline V gene encodes CDR1 LGHDT and CDR2 YNNKEL (reference sequence). The chain's CDR3 is CASSQFGGNEKLFF. The CDR3 coding sequence is TGTGCCAGCAGCCAATTCGGGGGGAATGAAAAACTGTTTTTT.

This rearrangement joins TRBV28 to TRBJ1-2; D is ambiguous. The CDR3 consists of 12 residues. Trimming stripped 7 bases from V and 2 bases from J, with 8 bases between. The germline CDR1 and CDR2 sequences are MDHEN and SYDVKM. CDR3 in DNA: TGTGCCAGCACCATGGAGAACTATGGCTACACCTTC. Translating it yields CASTMENYGYTF.